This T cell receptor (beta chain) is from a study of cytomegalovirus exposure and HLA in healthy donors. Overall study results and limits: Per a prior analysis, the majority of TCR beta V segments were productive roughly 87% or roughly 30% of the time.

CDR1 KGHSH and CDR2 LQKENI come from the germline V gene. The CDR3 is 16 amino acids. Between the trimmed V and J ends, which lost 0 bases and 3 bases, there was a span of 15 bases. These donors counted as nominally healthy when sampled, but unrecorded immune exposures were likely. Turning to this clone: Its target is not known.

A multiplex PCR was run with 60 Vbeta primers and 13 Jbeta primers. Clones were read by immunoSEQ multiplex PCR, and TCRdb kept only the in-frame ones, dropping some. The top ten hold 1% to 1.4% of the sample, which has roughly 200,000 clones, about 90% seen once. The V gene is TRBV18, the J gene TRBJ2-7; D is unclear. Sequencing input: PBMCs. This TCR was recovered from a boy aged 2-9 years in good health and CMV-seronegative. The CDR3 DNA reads TGTGCCAGCTCACCACCGGCTGGAGCGCCAAACTACGAGCAGTACTTC. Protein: CASSPPAGAPNYEQYF.